The T cell receptor beta chain described here comes from a study of graft-versus-host responses after intestinal transplantation. Details on this clone: Antigen specificity is unknown. Other DNA sequences within the sample encode an identical CDR3.

V lost 0 bases and J 2 bases, leaving 10 bases between the germline ends. The CDR3 sequence is 15 residues long. Germline values: CDR1 SGDLS, CDR2 YYNGEE. Assay used: immunoSEQ multiplex PCR; TCRdb lists only in-frame clones, some missing. The sample shows some 23,000 clones, roughly four fifths of them seen only once. This clonotype originated in a human donor who was the organ donor for an intestinal transplant. V and J are TRBV9 and TRBJ2-3; no clear D gene. Here the sequenced sample was unstimulated CD8+ T cells sorted from spleen or lymph node cells, taken before transplant. CDR3 loop: CASSVVMAHTDTQYF. The CDR3 coding sequence is TGTGCCAGCAGCGTAGTGATGGCCCACACAGATACGCAGTATTTT.